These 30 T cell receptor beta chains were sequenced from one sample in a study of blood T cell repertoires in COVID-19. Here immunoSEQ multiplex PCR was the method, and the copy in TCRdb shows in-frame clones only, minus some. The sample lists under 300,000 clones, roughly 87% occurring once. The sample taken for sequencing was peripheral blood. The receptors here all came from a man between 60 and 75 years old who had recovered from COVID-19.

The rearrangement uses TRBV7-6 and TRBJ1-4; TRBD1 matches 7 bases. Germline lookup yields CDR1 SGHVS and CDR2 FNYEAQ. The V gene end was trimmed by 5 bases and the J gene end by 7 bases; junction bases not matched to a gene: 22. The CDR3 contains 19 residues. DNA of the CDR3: TGTGCCAGCAGCCTTAAGCCAAGCGGACAGGCCGACTGGGGTGAAAAACTGTTTTTT. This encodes CASSLKPSGQADWGEKLFF.

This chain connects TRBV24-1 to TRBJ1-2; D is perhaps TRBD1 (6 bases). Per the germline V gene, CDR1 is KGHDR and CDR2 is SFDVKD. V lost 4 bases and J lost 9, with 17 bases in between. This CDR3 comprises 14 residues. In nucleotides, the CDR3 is TGTGCCACCAGTGACTCACCTGGGACAAAAAGCTACACCTTC. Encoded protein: CATSDSPGTKSYTF.

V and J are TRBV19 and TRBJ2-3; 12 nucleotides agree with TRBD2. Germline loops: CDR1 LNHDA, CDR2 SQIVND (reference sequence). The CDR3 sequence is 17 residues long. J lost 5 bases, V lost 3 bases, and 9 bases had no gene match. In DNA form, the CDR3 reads TGTGCCAGTAGTATCATTCTAGCGGGGGGGCACGAAGATACGCAGTATTTT. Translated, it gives CASSIILAGGHEDTQYF.

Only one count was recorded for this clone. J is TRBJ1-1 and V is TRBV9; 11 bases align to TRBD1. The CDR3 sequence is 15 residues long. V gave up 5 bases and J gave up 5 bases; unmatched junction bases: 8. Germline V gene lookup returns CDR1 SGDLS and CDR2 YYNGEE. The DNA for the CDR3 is TGTGCCAGCAGAACCGGGACAGGGGGAGGGACTGAAGCTTTCTTT. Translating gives CASRTGTGGGTEAFF.

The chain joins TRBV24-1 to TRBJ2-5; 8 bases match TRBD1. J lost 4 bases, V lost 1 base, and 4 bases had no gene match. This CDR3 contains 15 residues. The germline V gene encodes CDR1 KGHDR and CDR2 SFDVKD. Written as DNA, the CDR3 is TGTGCCACCAGTGATTTCCACAGGGGGTTAGAGACCCAGTACTTC. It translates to CATSDFHRGLETQYF.

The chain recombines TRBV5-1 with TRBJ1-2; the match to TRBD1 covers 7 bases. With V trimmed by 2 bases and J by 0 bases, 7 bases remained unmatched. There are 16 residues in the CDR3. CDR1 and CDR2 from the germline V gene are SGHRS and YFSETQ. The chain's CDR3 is CASSLDPGTANYGYTF. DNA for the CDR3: TGCGCCAGCAGCTTAGATCCCGGGACAGCTAACTATGGCTACACCTTC.

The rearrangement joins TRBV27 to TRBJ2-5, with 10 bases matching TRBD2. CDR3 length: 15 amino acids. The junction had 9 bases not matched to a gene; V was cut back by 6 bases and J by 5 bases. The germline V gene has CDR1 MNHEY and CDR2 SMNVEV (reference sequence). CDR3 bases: TGTGCCAGCAGGGCCACAGCGGGGGGGCCTGAGACCCAGTACTTC. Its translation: CASRATAGGPETQYF.

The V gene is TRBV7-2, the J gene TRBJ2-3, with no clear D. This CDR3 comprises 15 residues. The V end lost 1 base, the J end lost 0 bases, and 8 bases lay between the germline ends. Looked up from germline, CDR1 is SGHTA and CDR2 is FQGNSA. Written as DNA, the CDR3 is TGTGCCAGCAGCTTAGACTACCTTAGCACAGATACGCAGTATTTT. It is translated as CASSLDYLSTDTQYF. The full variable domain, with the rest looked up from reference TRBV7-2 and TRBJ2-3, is GAGVSQSPSNKVTEKGKDVELRCDPISGHTALYWYRQSLGQGLEFLIYFQGNSAPDKSGLPSDRFSAERTGGSVSTLTIQRTQQEDSAVYLCASSLDYLSTDTQYFGPGTRLTVL.

The CDR3 sequence: CASGTLTNSPLHF. The CDR3 region has the DNA TGTGCCAGCGGGACATTGACGAATTCACCCCTCCACTTT. V gene TRBV28 combines with J gene TRBJ1-6, with D possibly TRBD1 on 6 matching bases. This CDR3 spans 13 amino acids. Trimming cost V 8 bases and J 7 bases, with 12 bases left between them. The germline V gene has CDR1 MDHEN and CDR2 SYDVKM. Variable domain in full (rest from reference TRBV28 and TRBJ1-6): DVKVTQSSRYLVKRTGEKVFLECVQDMDHENMFWYRQDPGLGLRLIYFSYDVKMKEKGDIPEGYSVSREKKERFSLILESASTNQTSMYLCASGTLTNSPLHFGNGTRLTVT.

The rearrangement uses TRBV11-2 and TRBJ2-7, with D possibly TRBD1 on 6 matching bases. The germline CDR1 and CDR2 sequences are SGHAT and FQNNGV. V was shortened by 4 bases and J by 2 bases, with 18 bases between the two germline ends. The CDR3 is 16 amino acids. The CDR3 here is CASSSRPRQAPYEQYV. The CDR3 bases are TGTGCCAGCAGCTCCAGACCCCGACAGGCTCCCTACGAGCAGTACGTC.

This CDR3 is CASSSEGQGARREQYF. Here the CDR3 DNA reads TGCGCCAGCAGCTCGGAGGGACAGGGGGCTCGGAGGGAGCAGTACTTC. The chain links TRBV5-1 to TRBJ2-7; 12 nucleotides line up with TRBD1. The CDR3 is 16 amino acids. The germline V gene encodes CDR1 SGHRS and CDR2 YFSETQ. The V segment lost 3 bases and the J segment 7 bases; nucleotides outside the gene matches: 11.

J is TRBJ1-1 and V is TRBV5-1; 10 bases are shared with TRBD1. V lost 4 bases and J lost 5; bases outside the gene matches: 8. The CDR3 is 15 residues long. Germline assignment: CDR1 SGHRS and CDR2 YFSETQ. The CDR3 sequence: CASSGTGQGVTEAFF. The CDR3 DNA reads TGCGCCAGCAGCGGGACTGGACAGGGGGTGACTGAAGCTTTCTTT.

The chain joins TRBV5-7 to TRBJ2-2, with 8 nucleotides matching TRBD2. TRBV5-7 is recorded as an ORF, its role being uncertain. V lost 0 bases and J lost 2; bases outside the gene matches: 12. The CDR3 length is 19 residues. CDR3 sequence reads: CASSLVWAGGETNTGELFF. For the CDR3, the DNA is TGTGCCAGCAGCTTGGTTTGGGCCGGGGGGGAGACTAACACCGGGGAGCTGTTTTTT.

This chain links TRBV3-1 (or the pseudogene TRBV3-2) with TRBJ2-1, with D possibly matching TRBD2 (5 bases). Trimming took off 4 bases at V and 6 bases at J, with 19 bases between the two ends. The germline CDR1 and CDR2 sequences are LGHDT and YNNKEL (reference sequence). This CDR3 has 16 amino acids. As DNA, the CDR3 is TGTGCCAGCAGCCCCCGCAGACTCCCGGGGAGCAATGAGCAGTTCTTC. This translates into CASSPRRLPGSNEQFF.

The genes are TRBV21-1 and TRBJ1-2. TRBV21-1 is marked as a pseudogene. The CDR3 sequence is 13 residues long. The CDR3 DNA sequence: TGTGCCAGCGGGAGGGGGGCTCGGTATGGCTACACCTTC. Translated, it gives CASGRGARYGYTF.

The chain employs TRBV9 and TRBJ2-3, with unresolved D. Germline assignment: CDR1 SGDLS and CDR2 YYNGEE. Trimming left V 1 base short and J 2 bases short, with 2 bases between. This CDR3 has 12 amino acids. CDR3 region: CASSVLTDTQYF. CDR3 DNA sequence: TGTGCCAGCAGCGTACTCACAGATACGCAGTATTTT. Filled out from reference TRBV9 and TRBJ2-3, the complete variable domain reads DSGVTQTPKHLITATGQRVTLRCSPRSGDLSVYWYQQSLDQGLQFLIQYYNGEERAKGNILERFSAQQFPDLHSELNLSSLELGDSALYFCASSVLTDTQYFGPGTRLTVL.

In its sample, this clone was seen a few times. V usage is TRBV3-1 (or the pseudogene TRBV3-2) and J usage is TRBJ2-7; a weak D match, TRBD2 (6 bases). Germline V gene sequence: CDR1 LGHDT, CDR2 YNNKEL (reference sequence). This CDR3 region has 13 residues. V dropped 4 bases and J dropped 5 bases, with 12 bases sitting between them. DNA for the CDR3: TGTGCCAGCAGCCTACGGGGGAGCAACGAGCAGTACTTC. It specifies CASSLRGSNEQYF.

The DNA of the CDR3 is TGTGCCAGCTCTTCAGACAGGGGGAATGAGCAGTTCTTC. It encodes CASSSDRGNEQFF. This rearrangement joins TRBV18 to TRBJ2-1; 9 bases agree with TRBD1. The CDR3 loop spans 13 amino acids. CDR1 and CDR2 from the germline V gene are KGHSH and LQKENI. V dropped 6 bases and J dropped 7; count of bases not matched to a gene: 4.

CDR3 protein: CASSESNPGTQYF. DNA for the CDR3: TGCGCCAGCAGTGAGTCGAATCCGGGGACCCAGTACTTC. The chain recombines TRBV10-1 with TRBJ2-5, with D unclear. Germline-derived CDR1 and CDR2 are WNHNN and SYGVQD (reference sequence). The CDR3 sequence is 13 residues long. V shed 0 bases and J shed 7 bases, with 9 bases lying between them.

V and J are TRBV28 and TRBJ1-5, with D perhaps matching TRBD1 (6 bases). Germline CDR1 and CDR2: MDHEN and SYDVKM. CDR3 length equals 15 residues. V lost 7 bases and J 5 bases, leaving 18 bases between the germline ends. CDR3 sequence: CASTPTGTSYQPQHF. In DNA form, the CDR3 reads TGTGCCAGCACCCCGACCGGGACAAGCTATCAGCCCCAGCATTTT. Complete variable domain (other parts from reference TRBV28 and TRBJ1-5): DVKVTQSSRYLVKRTGEKVFLECVQDMDHENMFWYRQDPGLGLRLIYFSYDVKMKEKGDIPEGYSVSREKKERFSLILESASTNQTSMYLCASTPTGTSYQPQHFGDGTRLSIL.

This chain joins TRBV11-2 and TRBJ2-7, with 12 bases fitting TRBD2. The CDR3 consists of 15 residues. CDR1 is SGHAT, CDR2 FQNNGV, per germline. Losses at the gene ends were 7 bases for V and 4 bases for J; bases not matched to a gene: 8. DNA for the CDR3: TGTGCCAGCACCTTGACTAGCGGGGGATCTTACGAGCAGTACGTC. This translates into CASTLTSGGSYEQYV.

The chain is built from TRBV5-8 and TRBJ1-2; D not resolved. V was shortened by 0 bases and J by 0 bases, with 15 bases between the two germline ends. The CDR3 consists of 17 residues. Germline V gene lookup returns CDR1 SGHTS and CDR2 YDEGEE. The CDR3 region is CASSLGIGDPSNYGYTF. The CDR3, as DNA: TGTGCCAGCAGCTTGGGCATAGGAGATCCTTCTAACTATGGCTACACCTTC.

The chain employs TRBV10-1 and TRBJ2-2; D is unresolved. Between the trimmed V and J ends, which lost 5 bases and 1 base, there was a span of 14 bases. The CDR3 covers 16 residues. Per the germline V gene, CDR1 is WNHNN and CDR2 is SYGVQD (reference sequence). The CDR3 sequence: CASSRVVVKNTGELFF. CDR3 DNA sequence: TGCGCCAGCAGTCGGGTTGTAGTCAAGAACACCGGGGAGCTGTTTTTT.

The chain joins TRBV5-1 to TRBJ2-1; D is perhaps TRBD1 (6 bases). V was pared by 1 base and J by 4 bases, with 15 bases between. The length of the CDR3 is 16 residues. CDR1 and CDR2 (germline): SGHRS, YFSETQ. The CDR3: CASSLMTGSTYNEQFF. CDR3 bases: TGCGCCAGCAGCTTGATGACAGGAAGCACTTACAATGAGCAGTTCTTC. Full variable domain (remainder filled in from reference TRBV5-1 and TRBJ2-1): KAGVTQTPRYLIKTRGQQVTLSCSPISGHRSVSWYQQTPGQGLQFLFEYFSETQRNKGNFPGRFSGRQFSNSRSEMNVSTLELGDSALYLCASSLMTGSTYNEQFFGPGTRLTVL.

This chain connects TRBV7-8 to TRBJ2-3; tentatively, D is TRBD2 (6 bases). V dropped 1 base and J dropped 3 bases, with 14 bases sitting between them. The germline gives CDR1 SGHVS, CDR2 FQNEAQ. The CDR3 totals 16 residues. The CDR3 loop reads CASSLVAGWETDTQYF. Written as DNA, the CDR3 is TGTGCCAGCAGCTTAGTGGCGGGGTGGGAGACAGATACGCAGTATTTT.

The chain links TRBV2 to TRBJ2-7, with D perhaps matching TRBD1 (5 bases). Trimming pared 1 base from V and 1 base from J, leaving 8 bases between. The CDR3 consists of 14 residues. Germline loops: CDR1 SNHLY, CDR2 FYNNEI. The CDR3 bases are TGTGCCAGCAGTGAAGGACAGCCATCCTACGAGCAGTACTTC. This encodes CASSEGQPSYEQYF.

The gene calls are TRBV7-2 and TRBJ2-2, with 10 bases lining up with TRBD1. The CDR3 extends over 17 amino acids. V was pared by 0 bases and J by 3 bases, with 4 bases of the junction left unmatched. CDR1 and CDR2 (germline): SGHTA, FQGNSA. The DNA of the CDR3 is TGTGCCAGCAGCTTAGCGGCGGGACAGGGGTACACCGGGGAGCTGTTTTTT. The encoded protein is CASSLAAGQGYTGELFF.

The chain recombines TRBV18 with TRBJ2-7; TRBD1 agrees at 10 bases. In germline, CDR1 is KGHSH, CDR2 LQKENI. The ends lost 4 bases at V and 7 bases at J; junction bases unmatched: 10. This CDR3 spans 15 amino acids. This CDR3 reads CASSLPGTGAPEQYF. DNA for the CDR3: TGTGCCAGCTCACTACCCGGGACAGGGGCCCCGGAGCAGTACTTC.

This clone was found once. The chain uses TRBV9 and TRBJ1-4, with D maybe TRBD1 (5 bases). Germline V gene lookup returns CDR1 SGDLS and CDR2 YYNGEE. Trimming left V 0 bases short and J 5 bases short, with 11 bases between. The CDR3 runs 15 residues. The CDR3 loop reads CASSVAAGLNEKLFF. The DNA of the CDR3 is TGTGCCAGCAGCGTAGCGGCAGGGTTAAATGAAAAACTGTTTTTT.

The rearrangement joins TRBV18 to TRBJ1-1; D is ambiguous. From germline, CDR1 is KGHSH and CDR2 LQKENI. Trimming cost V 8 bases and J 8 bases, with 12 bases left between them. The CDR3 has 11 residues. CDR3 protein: CASLREQEAFF. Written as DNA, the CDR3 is TGTGCCAGCCTACGGGAGCAGGAAGCTTTCTTT.